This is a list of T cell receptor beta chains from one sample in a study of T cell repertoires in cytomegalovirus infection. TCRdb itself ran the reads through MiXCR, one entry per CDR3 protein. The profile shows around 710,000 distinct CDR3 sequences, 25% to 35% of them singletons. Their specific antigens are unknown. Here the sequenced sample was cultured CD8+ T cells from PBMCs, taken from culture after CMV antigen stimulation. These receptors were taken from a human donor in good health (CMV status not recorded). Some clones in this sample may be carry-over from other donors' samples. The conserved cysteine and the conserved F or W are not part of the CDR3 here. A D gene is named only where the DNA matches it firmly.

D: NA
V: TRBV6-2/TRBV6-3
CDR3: ASRSGIDGYT

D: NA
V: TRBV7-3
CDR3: ASSFLGPGELF

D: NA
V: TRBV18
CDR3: ASSPNGVGNQPQH

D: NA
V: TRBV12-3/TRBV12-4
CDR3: ASGDSHNEQF

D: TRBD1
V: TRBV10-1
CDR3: ASKGQGGADTQY

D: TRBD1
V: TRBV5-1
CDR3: ASSSRDRYLNTEAF

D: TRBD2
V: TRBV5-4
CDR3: ASSLKTSGVYNEQF

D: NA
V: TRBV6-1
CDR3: ASIEALWGGNQPQH

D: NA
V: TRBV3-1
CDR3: ASSLGTGYQPQH

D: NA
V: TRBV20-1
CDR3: SARPEETQY

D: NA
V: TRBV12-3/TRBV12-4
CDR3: ASSYPEDLAGGIQY

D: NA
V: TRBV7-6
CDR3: ASSLKGGHYGYT

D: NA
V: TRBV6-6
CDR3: ASSSLRGGDEQY

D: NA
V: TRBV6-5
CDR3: ASSYSIRTGGGETQY

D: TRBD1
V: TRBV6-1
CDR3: ASTPGGPGNTIY

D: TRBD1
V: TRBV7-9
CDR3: ASSLWTGSVTETQY

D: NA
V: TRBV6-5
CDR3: ASSPGPLSGEQY

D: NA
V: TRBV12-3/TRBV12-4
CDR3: ASSPGLGGDYGYT

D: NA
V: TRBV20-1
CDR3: SAWTGYYGYT

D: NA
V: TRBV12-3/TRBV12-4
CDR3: ASSLRKGDTEAF

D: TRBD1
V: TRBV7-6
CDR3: ASSLAQGEERPT

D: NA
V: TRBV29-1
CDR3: SVEDRRKSSYEQY

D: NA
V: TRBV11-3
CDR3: ASSLENYYEQY

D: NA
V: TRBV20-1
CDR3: SARDVAYEQY

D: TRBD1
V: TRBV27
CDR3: ASSFGGGETEAF

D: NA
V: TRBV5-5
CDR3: ASSLDGGGNYGYT

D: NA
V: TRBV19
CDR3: ASSQTYGFYEQY

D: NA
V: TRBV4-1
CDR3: ASSQNPRKGEKLF

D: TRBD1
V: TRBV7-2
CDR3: ASSNWTGVQETQY

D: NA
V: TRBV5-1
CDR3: ASSLTADSPNTEAF

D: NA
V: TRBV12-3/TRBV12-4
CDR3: ASSLGQSNEKLI

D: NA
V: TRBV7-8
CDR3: ASSWAGYNEQF

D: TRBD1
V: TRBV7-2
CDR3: ASSLANGTVQETQY

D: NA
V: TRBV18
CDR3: ASSPPGASTEAF

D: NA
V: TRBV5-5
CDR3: ASSFTGEVNTEAF

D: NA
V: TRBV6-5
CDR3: ASSYVGLSTDTQY

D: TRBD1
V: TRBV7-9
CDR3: ASSFDRDGEAF

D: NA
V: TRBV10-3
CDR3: AISGSDMLYGYT

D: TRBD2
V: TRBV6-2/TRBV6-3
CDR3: ASSYSSTGGLYNEQF

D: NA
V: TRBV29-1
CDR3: SVGTDTQY

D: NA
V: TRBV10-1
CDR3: ASSKSITSTDTQY

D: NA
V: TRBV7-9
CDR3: ASSFYSGELF

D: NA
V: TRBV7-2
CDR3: ATEAGGGYGYT

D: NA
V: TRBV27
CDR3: ASQGVGGNQPQH

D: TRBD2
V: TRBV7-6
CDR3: ASSFKRLARTDTQY

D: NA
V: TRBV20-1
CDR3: SAEIGLEQF

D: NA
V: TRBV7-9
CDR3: ASSARDQPQH

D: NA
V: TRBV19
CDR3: ASKLGDSSYNEQF

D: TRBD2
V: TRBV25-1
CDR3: ASSGVLESGIYNEQF

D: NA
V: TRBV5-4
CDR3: ASGIGQRSTGELF

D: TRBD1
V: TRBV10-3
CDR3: AISESPGTAGTNAGEKLF

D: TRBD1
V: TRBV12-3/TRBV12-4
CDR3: ATLGKTGGLMNTEAF